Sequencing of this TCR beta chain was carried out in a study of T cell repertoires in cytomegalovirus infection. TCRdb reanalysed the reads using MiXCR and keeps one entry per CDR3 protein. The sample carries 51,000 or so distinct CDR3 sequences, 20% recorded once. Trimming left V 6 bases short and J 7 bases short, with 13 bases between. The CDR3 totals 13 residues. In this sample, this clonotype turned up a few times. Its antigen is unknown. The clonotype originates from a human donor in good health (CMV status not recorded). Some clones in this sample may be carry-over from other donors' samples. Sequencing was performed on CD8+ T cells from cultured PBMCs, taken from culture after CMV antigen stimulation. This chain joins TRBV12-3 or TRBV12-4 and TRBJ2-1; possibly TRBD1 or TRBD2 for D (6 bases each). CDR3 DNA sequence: TGTGCCAGCAGCAGTTGGGGGGCGAATGAGCAGTTCTTC. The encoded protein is CASSSWGANEQFF.